This note documents a single T cell receptor (beta chain) sequence. In germline, CDR1 is MNHEY, CDR2 SVGAGI. CDR3 length: 14 residues. The V end was cut by 2 bases, the J end by 3 bases, with 8 bases between. The sample is drawn from a study of blood T cell repertoires in COVID-19. Assay used: immunoSEQ multiplex PCR; TCRdb lists only in-frame clones, some missing. Altogether 100,000 to 120,000 clones are present, approximately 90% being singletons, with the ten largest covering less than 4%. The chain employs TRBV6-5 and TRBJ2-1, with D perhaps TRBD2 (5 bases). This clonotype was obtained from a woman between 45 and 65 years old with acute or convalescent COVID-19. The material sequenced was peripheral blood. The CDR3 spells CASSYNGDYNEQFF. DNA of the CDR3: TGTGCCAGCAGTTACAACGGGGACTACAATGAGCAGTTCTTC.